Presented here are 10 T cell receptor beta chains from one specimen sequenced in a study of blood T cell repertoires in COVID-19. The assay was immunoSEQ multiplex PCR, and TCRdb's table has in-frame clones only and misses some. The sample lists fewer than 15,000 clones; roughly 78% were seen once. The sample consisted of peripheral blood. Every receptor here comes from a human donor in a cohort sampled during active COVID-19.

The chain links TRBV18 to TRBJ1-2; unclear D gene. With 4 bases removed from V and 6 bases from J, the gap between germline ends came to 12 bases. Germline-derived CDR1 and CDR2 are KGHSH and LQKENI. The CDR3 length is 13 residues. The CDR3 reads CASSLGIEDGYTF. In DNA form, the CDR3 reads TGTGCCAGCTCACTGGGTATAGAGGATGGCTACACCTTC.

The chain employs TRBV6-1 and TRBJ1-5; D is undetermined. Per the germline V gene, CDR1 is MNHNS and CDR2 is SASEGT. V lost 3 bases to trimming and J lost 12 bases, with 12 bases between them. The CDR3 runs to 12 residues. CDR3 sequence reads: CASSDSLKLQHF. CDR3 DNA: TGTGCCAGCAGTGATTCGCTGAAGCTCCAGCATTTT.

V is TRBV5-1 and J is TRBJ2-5, with D perhaps TRBD2 (5 bases). This CDR3 contains 14 residues. CDR1 is SGHRS, CDR2 YFSETQ, per germline. Trimming stripped 2 bases from V and 2 bases from J, with 10 bases between. The CDR3 region is CASSFTGRQETQYF. CDR3 nucleotides: TGCGCCAGCAGCTTTACGGGGAGACAAGAGACCCAGTACTTC.

This clone was counted only a few times. The rearrangement links TRBV19 to TRBJ1-4; D is perhaps TRBD1 (6 bases). The CDR3 is 16 amino acids. Trimming took 2 bases from V and 4 from J, leaving 14 bases between them. Germline V lookup: CDR1 LNHDA, CDR2 SQIVND (reference sequence). The CDR3 protein is CASSISLRGFNEKLFF. The CDR3, as DNA: TGTGCCAGTAGTATATCGTTGAGGGGGTTTAATGAAAAACTGTTTTTT.

A few counts support this clone. This chain links TRBV2 with TRBJ1-5; 10 bases match TRBD1. CDR1 and CDR2 from the germline V gene are SNHLY and FYNNEI. The CDR3 consists of 14 residues. Trimming removed 10 bases from V and 5 bases from J; junction bases left unmatched: 8. The CDR3: CATRDRGLYQPQHF. CDR3 in DNA: TGTGCCACCAGGGACAGGGGTCTGTATCAGCCCCAGCATTTT.

The chain carries TRBV5-6 and TRBJ1-1; weak D call: TRBD1 (5 bases). Looked up from germline, CDR1 is SGHDT and CDR2 is YYEEEE. The CDR3 is made up of 13 amino acids. Trimming left V 4 bases short and J 1 base short, with 8 bases between. The CDR3 sequence is CASSVDRNTEAFF. In DNA form, the CDR3 reads TGTGCCAGCAGCGTAGACAGGAACACTGAAGCTTTCTTT.

This chain connects TRBV2 to TRBJ1-6; unclear D gene. This CDR3 is 14 amino acids long. V lost 0 bases and J lost 8, with 8 bases in between. The germline V gene encodes CDR1 SNHLY and CDR2 FYNNEI. The CDR3 nucleotides read TGTGCCAGCAGTGAAGCACGAGCACATTCACCCCTCCACTTT. Amino acid sequence: CASSEARAHSPLHF. Full variable domain (rest looked up from reference TRBV2 and TRBJ1-6): EPEVTQTPSHQVTQMGQEVILRCVPISNHLYFYWYRQILGQKVEFLVSFYNNEISEKSEIFDDQFSVERPDGSNFTLKIRSTKLEDSAMYFCASSEARAHSPLHFGNGTRLTVT.

The V call is TRBV30, the J call TRBJ1-2; 7 bases map to TRBD1. Germline V gene lookup returns CDR1 GTSNPN and CDR2 SVGIG (reference sequence). Losses at the gene ends were 5 bases for V and 4 bases for J; bases not matched to a gene: 7. The CDR3 contains 13 residues. CDR3 sequence: CAWGPGGSYGYTF. In nucleotides, the CDR3 is TGTGCCTGGGGACCAGGGGGAAGCTATGGCTACACCTTC.

V is TRBV5-5 and J is TRBJ2-3; 11 bases match TRBD2. The CDR3 has 16 residues. After removal of 6 bases from V and 5 bases from J, the junction contained 11 bases not matched to a gene. Per germline, CDR1 SGHKS and CDR2 YYEKEE (reference sequence). The CDR3 loop is CASTWGLAGGGDTQYF. The CDR3 coding sequence is TGTGCCAGCACCTGGGGTCTAGCGGGGGGCGGAGATACGCAGTATTTT.

This clone has a handful of counts. The CDR3 nucleotides are TGTGCCAGCAGGTCCAGCGGGGATACGCAGTATTTT. It codes for CASRSSGDTQYF. This chain joins TRBV28 and TRBJ2-3; TRBD2 might be the D (6 bases). Germline-derived CDR1 and CDR2 are MDHEN and SYDVKM. The CDR3 runs to 12 residues. Trimming removed 6 bases at V and 6 bases at J, with 10 bases between.